These 20 T cell receptor beta chains were all obtained from the same sample, sequenced in a study of Tregs in tolerant kidney transplant recipients. Method: immunoSEQ multiplex PCR; TCRdb's copy keeps in-frame clones and lacks some. The sample has around 63,000 clones, 70% to 90% seen once. Sample: Tregs from blood, taken before the transplant. The receptors shown here come from a human donor who received a combined kidney and bone marrow transplant.

The rearrangement uses TRBV7-2 and TRBJ2-1; TRBD1 or TRBD2 may be the D gene (5 bases each). Between the trimmed V and J ends, which lost 3 bases and 10 bases, there was a span of 16 bases. The CDR3 spans 14 residues. Per the germline V gene, CDR1 is SGHTA and CDR2 is FQGNSA. CDR3: CASSFPTARDEQFF. CDR3 nucleotides: TGTGCCAGCAGCTTTCCTACAGCTCGGGACGAGCAGTTCTTC. The entire variable domain, with the rest obtained from reference TRBV7-2 and TRBJ2-1, is as follows: GAGVSQSPSNKVTEKGKDVELRCDPISGHTALYWYRQSLGQGLEFLIYFQGNSAPDKSGLPSDRFSAERTGGSVSTLTIQRTQQEDSAVYLCASSFPTARDEQFFGPGTRLTVL.

The V call is TRBV6-5, the J call TRBJ2-7; D is possibly TRBD1 (6 bases). Germline V CDR1 and CDR2: MNHEY, SVGAGI. The CDR3 sequence is 13 residues long. Trimming removed 5 bases at V and 3 bases at J, with 11 bases between. CDR3 DNA sequence: TGTGCCAGCAGTACGGACAGATTCTACGAGCAGTACTTC. Amino acids: CASSTDRFYEQYF.

V usage is TRBV19 and J usage is TRBJ2-4; 15 bases agree with TRBD2. The CDR3 totals 17 residues. CDR1 and CDR2 from the germline V gene are LNHDA and SQIVND (reference sequence). V trimming: 5 bases; J trimming: 6 bases; junction bases outside the gene matches: 8. This CDR3 reads CASSGRTSGGASNIQYF. In DNA form, the CDR3 reads TGTGCCAGTAGTGGCCGGACTAGCGGGGGGGCTTCAAACATTCAGTACTTC.

The chain links TRBV28 to TRBJ1-5; maybe TRBD1 (5 bases). Trimming took 2 bases from V and 0 from J, leaving 11 bases between them. CDR3 size: 16 residues. CDR1 is MDHEN and CDR2 is SYDVKM in the germline V gene. CDR3 loop: CASSLAGASSNQPQHF. CDR3 nucleotide sequence: TGTGCCAGCAGTTTAGCCGGGGCCAGTAGCAATCAGCCCCAGCATTTT.

This rearrangement joins TRBV5-1 to TRBJ1-5; maybe TRBD1 (5 bases). V dropped 2 bases and J dropped 3 bases, with 9 bases sitting between them. CDR3 length: 14 residues. Germline V lookup: CDR1 SGHRS, CDR2 YFSETQ. The CDR3 sequence is CASSFGGDNQPQHF. The CDR3 region has the DNA TGCGCCAGCAGCTTCGGGGGGGACAATCAGCCCCAGCATTTT. Based on the CDR3 plus reference TRBV5-1 and TRBJ1-5, the full variable domain is KAGVTQTPRYLIKTRGQQVTLSCSPISGHRSVSWYQQTPGQGLQFLFEYFSETQRNKGNFPGRFSGRQFSNSRSEMNVSTLELGDSALYLCASSFGGDNQPQHFGDGTRLSIL.

The CDR3 loop is CASSAVPGGAGGSLNEQFF. The CDR3 DNA reads TGTGCCAGCAGTGCAGTGCCGGGGGGAGCGGGAGGCTCCCTTAATGAGCAGTTCTTC. The chain employs TRBV6-1 and TRBJ2-1, with 9 bases identical to TRBD2. This CDR3 spans 19 amino acids. Germline V gene data show CDR1 as MNHNS and CDR2 as SASEGT. V shed 4 bases, J shed 7 bases, and the junction held 20 bases outside the gene matches.

This chain links TRBV6-5 with TRBJ1-6, with D tentatively TRBD1 (5 bases). Germline lookup yields CDR1 MNHEY and CDR2 SVGAGI. Trimming cost V 6 bases and J 11 bases, with 17 bases left between them. CDR3 length equals 14 residues. The CDR3 DNA reads as TGTGCCAGCAGCCCCGGCCTTCTGGGGGCACCCCTCCACTTT. It yields the protein CASSPGLLGAPLHF.

J is TRBJ2-1 and V is TRBV2; D is perhaps TRBD2 (5 bases). V was trimmed by 8 bases and J by 10 bases, leaving 15 bases between them. Per the germline V gene, CDR1 is SNHLY and CDR2 is FYNNEI. The CDR3 has 12 amino acids. The CDR3 is CASSGRRGEQFF. As DNA, the CDR3 is TGTGCCAGCTCGGGCCGACGAGGGGAGCAGTTCTTC.

This clone was seen only once. V gene TRBV28 combines with J gene TRBJ2-3, with TRBD2 matching 9 bases. Germline loops: CDR1 MDHEN, CDR2 SYDVKM. After removal of 9 bases from V and 0 bases from J, the junction contained 4 bases not matched to a gene. This CDR3 contains 14 residues. Here the CDR3 DNA reads TGTGCCAGTTCTAGCGGGACTAGCACAGATACGCAGTATTTT. Translated, it gives CASSSGTSTDTQYF.

The V and J genes are TRBV7-9 and TRBJ2-3; D gene unclear. Germline V gene sequence: CDR1 SEHNR, CDR2 FQNEAQ (reference sequence). This CDR3 has 13 amino acids. The V and J ends lost 5 bases and 11 bases respectively, with 17 bases between them. The CDR3, as DNA: TGTGCCAGCAGCCCCCCTTTATCCAGGCTGCAGTATTTT. This sequence encodes CASSPPLSRLQYF.

This chain uses TRBV5-1 with TRBJ2-2; TRBD1 agrees at 8 bases. The CDR3 loop spans 15 amino acids. Germline V gives CDR1 SGHRS, CDR2 YFSETQ. V shed 6 bases and J 6 bases; nucleotides not matched to a gene: 10. Here the CDR3 DNA reads TGCGCCAGCACCCCTTCGCAGGGGGCGTCCGGGGAGCTGTTTTTT. This translates into CASTPSQGASGELFF.

This rearrangement joins TRBV11-3 to TRBJ1-6; TRBD1 matches 9 bases. V lost 9 bases and J lost 6; bases outside the gene matches: 3. The CDR3 has 13 residues. The germline V gene has CDR1 SGHNT and CDR2 YENEEA. In nucleotides, the CDR3 is TGTGCCAGAGAGGACAGGGGTAATTCACCCCTCCACTTT. Translating it yields CAREDRGNSPLHF.

The V gene is TRBV2, the J gene TRBJ2-3; D possibly uses TRBD1 or TRBD2 (6 bases each). CDR3 length equals 16 residues. The V end was cut by 7 bases, the J end by 3 bases, with 20 bases between. Per germline, CDR1 SNHLY and CDR2 FYNNEI. The CDR3 is CASKIVRGGTTDTQYF. The CDR3 bases are TGTGCCAGCAAGATCGTGAGAGGGGGGACGACAGATACGCAGTATTTT. Full variable domain (rest looked up from reference TRBV2 and TRBJ2-3): EPEVTQTPSHQVTQMGQEVILRCVPISNHLYFYWYRQILGQKVEFLVSFYNNEISEKSEIFDDQFSVERPDGSNFTLKIRSTKLEDSAMYFCASKIVRGGTTDTQYFGPGTRLTVL.

The chain links TRBV18 to TRBJ1-2; D is possibly TRBD1 (5 bases). The germline V and J ends were trimmed by 0 bases and 5 bases, with 16 bases remaining between them. Per germline, CDR1 KGHSH and CDR2 LQKENI. The CDR3 extends over 16 amino acids. In DNA, the CDR3 is TGTGCCAGCTCACCACCCGTGGGGCCCCACCGATATGGCTACACCTTC. It specifies CASSPPVGPHRYGYTF.

The J gene is TRBJ2-7, the V gene TRBV18, with D unclear. The CDR3 sequence is 12 residues long. Trimming pared 3 bases from V and 6 bases from J, leaving 9 bases between. Looked up from germline, CDR1 is KGHSH and CDR2 is LQKENI. In DNA form, the CDR3 reads TGTGCCAGCTCACCCTCCGGCTCCGAGCAGTACTTC. Amino acids: CASSPSGSEQYF.

CDR3 sequence reads: CASSKVRQAAYEQYF. The CDR3 coding sequence is TGTGCCAGCAGCAAAGTTAGGCAGGCAGCCTACGAGCAGTACTTC. The chain has TRBV21-1 and TRBJ2-7; the table's D call of TRBD1 was not tested on the DNA. TRBV21-1 is a pseudogene segment. The CDR3 consists of 15 residues.

V gene TRBV5-1 combines with J gene TRBJ2-7; unclear D gene. Per germline, CDR1 SGHRS and CDR2 YFSETQ. The CDR3 runs to 15 residues. The germline V and J ends were trimmed by 0 bases and 1 base, with 11 bases remaining between them. The CDR3 sequence: CASSLGGRRSYEQYF. The DNA for the CDR3 is TGCGCCAGCAGCTTGGGCGGCAGGCGTTCCTACGAGCAGTACTTC.

CDR3 sequence reads: CASSVLPGEGVGGNTIYF. The CDR3 nucleotides are TGTGCCAGCAGCGTTCTCCCTGGGGAGGGGGTAGGCGGAAACACCATATATTTT. V and J are TRBV9 and TRBJ1-3; D may be TRBD1 (6 bases). The V and J ends lost 2 bases and 4 bases respectively, with 22 bases between them. Germline V gene lookup returns CDR1 SGDLS and CDR2 YYNGEE. The CDR3 runs 18 residues.

The chain carries TRBV7-2 and TRBJ1-5; 7 nucleotides agree with TRBD1. The CDR3 loop spans 17 amino acids. The ends lost 3 bases at V and 0 bases at J; junction bases unmatched: 8. The V gene's germline CDR1 is SGHTA and CDR2 FQGNSA. CDR3 sequence reads: CASSFRTGHYSNQPQHF. The CDR3 DNA follows: TGTGCCAGCAGCTTTCGGACAGGCCACTATAGCAATCAGCCCCAGCATTTT.

This rearrangement joins TRBV6-5 to TRBJ2-3, with D possibly matching TRBD2 (5 bases). V lost 6 bases and J 6 bases, leaving 16 bases between the germline ends. The CDR3 consists of 14 residues. Germline assignment: CDR1 MNHEY and CDR2 SVGAGI. The CDR3 reads CASSPDSRVDTQYF. CDR3 nucleotide sequence: TGTGCCAGCAGCCCCGACTCGAGGGTGGATACGCAGTATTTT.